Listed below are T cell receptor beta chains from one sample, sequenced in a study of blood T cell repertoires in COVID-19. The table came from immunoSEQ multiplex PCR; TCRdb's copy has only in-frame clones and leaves some out. Of 230,000 or so clones listed, roughly 84% are singletons. Sequencing used peripheral blood. These receptor sequences come from a man in his forties who had recovered from COVID-19. The CDR3 runs from the conserved cysteine through the conserved F or W. The order of the fields is clone size, D gene, J gene, V gene, CDR3 DNA, CDR3 protein. The D gene is left open where the match is weak. Not all rows give a size; the values are once, few, many and, for expanded clones, a class.

-	-	TRBJ1-3	TRBV12-3/TRBV12-4	TGTGCCAGCAGTTTGAGTAGTGGAAACACCATATATTTT	CASSLSSGNTIYF
-	-	TRBJ1-5	TRBV4-1	TGCGCCAGCAGCCAAGAACGGGGGATGTTGTTTCAGCCCCAGCATTTT	CASSQERGMLFQPQHF
-	TRBD1	TRBJ2-4	TRBV30	TGTGCCTGGAGGCAGACAGGGTTAAACATTCAGTACTTC	CAWRQTGLNIQYF
-	-	TRBJ2-7	TRBV12-2	TGTGCAAGTCGCTTATTAACCCCTAACCGGGACAGGTACAACGAGCAGTACTTC	CASRLLTPNRDRYNEQYF
-	-	TRBJ1-2	TRBV4-3	TGCGCCAGCAGCCAAGATTCCCAGGGTAACTATGGCTACACCTTC	CASSQDSQGNYGYTF
-	TRBD2	TRBJ2-3	TRBV7-2	TGTGCCAGCAGCGAATGGGCTAGCGGGACGGATACGCAGTATTTT	CASSEWASGTDTQYF
-	-	TRBJ2-1	TRBV19	TGTGCCAGTAAGGACAGTCTGTTCAATGAGCAGTTCTTC	CASKDSLFNEQFF
-	-	TRBJ2-5	TRBV20-1	TGCAGTGCTAGAGATGAGGAGACCCAGTACTTC	CSARDEETQYF
-	TRBD2	TRBJ2-2	TRBV5-1	TGCGCCAGCAGCTCACTAGCGGGTTCGGCGGGCACCGGGGAGCTGTTTTTT	CASSSLAGSAGTGELFF
-	TRBD2	TRBJ2-5	TRBV9	TGTGCCAGCAGCGTAGGGACTAGCCAAGAGACCCAGTACTTC	CASSVGTSQETQYF
-	TRBD1	TRBJ2-6	TRBV6-2/TRBV6-3	TGTGCCAGCAGTTGGGACAGCTCTGGGGCCAACGTCCTGACTTTC	CASSWDSSGANVLTF
-	-	TRBJ1-1	TRBV12-3/TRBV12-4	TGTGCCAGCAGTTTTTTGCGGGAGGCTGAAGCTTTCTTT	CASSFLREAEAFF
few	-	TRBJ2-2	TRBV5-1	TGCGCCAGCAGCCCGAGGCGTGGCACCGGGGAGCTGTTTTTT	CASSPRRGTGELFF
-	-	TRBJ1-6	TRBV11-2	TGTGCCAGCAGCTTAAGACGGGGGAATTCACCCCTCCACTTT	CASSLRRGNSPLHF
-	-	TRBJ1-6	TRBV3-1/TRBV3-2	TGTGCCAGCAGCCGGGAGGCCAGGATGGGTAATTCACCCCTCCACTTT	CASSREARMGNSPLHF